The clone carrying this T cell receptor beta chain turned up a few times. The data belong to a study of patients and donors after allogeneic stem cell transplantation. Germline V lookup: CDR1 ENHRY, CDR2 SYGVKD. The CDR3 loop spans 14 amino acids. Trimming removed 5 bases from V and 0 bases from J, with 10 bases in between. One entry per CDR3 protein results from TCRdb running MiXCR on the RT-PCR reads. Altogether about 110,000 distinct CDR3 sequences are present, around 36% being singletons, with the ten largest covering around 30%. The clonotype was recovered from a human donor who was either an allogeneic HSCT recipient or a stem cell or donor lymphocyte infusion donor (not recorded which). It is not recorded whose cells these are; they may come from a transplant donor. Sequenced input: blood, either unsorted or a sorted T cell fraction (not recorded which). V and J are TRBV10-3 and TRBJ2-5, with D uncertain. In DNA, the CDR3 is TGTGCCATCAGTACTGACCATTACCAAGAGACCCAGTACTTC. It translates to CAISTDHYQETQYF.